One and the same sample provided the 18 T cell receptor beta chains below, sequenced in a study of T-cell reconstitution after alpha-beta-depleted transplantation in children. Library preparation (for TCRbeta) was performed with unique molecular identifiers. TCRdb independently ran MiXCR on the PCR reads; one entry per CDR3 protein. The table has about 360,000 distinct CDR3 sequences, about an eighth seen once; the top ten hold around 4.1%. Sequencing used PBMCs, obtained from the stem cell graft. These receptors all stem from a human donor who donated a stem cell graft to a child with Fanconi anemia.

The rearrangement joins TRBV12-3 or TRBV12-4 to TRBJ2-1; either TRBD1 or TRBD2 may supply D (6 bases each). The CDR3 covers 14 residues. V was cut by 6 bases and J by 4 bases, with 13 bases left in between. This CDR3 reads CASSLRGRYNEQFF. For the CDR3, the DNA is TGTGCCAGCAGCCTCCGGGGGCGATACAATGAGCAGTTCTTC.

This sequence joins TRBV20-1 and TRBJ1-1; possibly TRBD1 for D (5 bases). The CDR3 is 14 amino acids. From germline, CDR1 is DFQATT and CDR2 SNEGSKA (reference sequence). Trimming shortened V by 5 bases and J by 1 base, and 14 bases separated the two germline ends. The CDR3 region is CSAGDGLWNTEAFF. The CDR3 DNA is TGCAGTGCTGGGGACGGCCTATGGAACACTGAAGCTTTCTTT.

This clonotype appeared a few times. J is TRBJ2-5 and V is TRBV18; 14 bases line up with TRBD2. Germline V lookup: CDR1 KGHSH, CDR2 LQKENI. This CDR3 comprises 19 residues. After removal of 5 bases from V and 5 bases from J, the junction contained 16 bases not matched to a gene. The CDR3 here is CASSKMERTSGGRLETQYF. CDR3 nucleotide sequence: TGTGCCAGCTCAAAGATGGAGAGGACTAGCGGGGGGCGATTGGAGACCCAGTACTTC.

The chain is built from TRBV28 and TRBJ1-2; D call uncertain. Germline CDR1 is MDHEN and CDR2 is SYDVKM. This CDR3 spans 12 amino acids. The V gene lost 7 bases and the J gene lost 2 bases, with 8 bases spanning the gap. CDR3 sequence (DNA): TGTGCCAGCAAGAAGGGAAACTATGGCTACACCTTC. Translating it yields CASKKGNYGYTF.

This clonotype was found a few times. The rearrangement uses TRBV29-1 and TRBJ2-1; D gene unclear. Germline V CDR1 and CDR2: SQVTM, ANQGSEA. Trimming stripped 3 bases from V and 9 bases from J, with 12 bases between. The CDR3 has 12 amino acids. The CDR3 sequence is CSVERDFGEQFF. DNA for the CDR3: TGCAGCGTTGAGCGAGATTTCGGTGAGCAGTTCTTC.

The J gene is TRBJ1-2, the V gene TRBV20-1; no clear D. The CDR3 has 12 residues. The germline V gene encodes CDR1 DFQATT and CDR2 SNEGSKA (reference sequence). V shed 1 base and J shed 7 bases, with 10 bases lying between them. CDR3 residues: CSARALLGGYTF. CDR3 DNA: TGCAGTGCTAGAGCCCTATTGGGTGGCTACACCTTC.

The rearrangement joins TRBV5-5 to TRBJ1-4, with a possible D match to TRBD1 (6 bases). The length of the CDR3 is 14 residues. Germline CDR1 reads SGHKS; CDR2 reads YYEKEE (reference sequence). Trimming pared 3 bases from V and 5 bases from J, leaving 11 bases between. The CDR3 loop reads CASSWGPLNEKLFF. The CDR3 DNA reads TGTGCCAGCAGCTGGGGGCCCCTAAATGAAAAACTGTTTTTT.

This clonotype came up a few times. The chain combines TRBV2 with TRBJ2-5; TRBD2 aligns across 10 bases. J was trimmed by 4 bases and V by 1 base; bases with no gene match: 12. CDR1 SNHLY and CDR2 FYNNEI come from the germline V gene. This CDR3 has 18 amino acids. The CDR3 here is CASSEGVRASGGGETQYF. The CDR3 DNA follows: TGTGCCAGCAGTGAAGGGGTTCGAGCTAGCGGGGGAGGAGAGACCCAGTACTTC.

This clonotype was seen ten or more times. This rearrangement joins TRBV12-3 or TRBV12-4 to TRBJ1-1; the D gene is possibly TRBD1 (6 bases). Trimming pared 6 bases from V and 1 base from J, leaving 15 bases between. The CDR3 runs 15 residues. CDR3 bases: TGTGCCAGCAGCCAATCGAGGGGGGGGAACACTGAAGCTTTCTTT. It yields the protein CASSQSRGGNTEAFF.

This clonotype was found a few times. The rearrangement uses TRBV12-3 or TRBV12-4 and TRBJ2-2, with 10 bases lining up with TRBD1. The CDR3 loop spans 16 amino acids. J lost 1 base, V lost 4 bases, and 3 bases had no gene match. CDR3 in amino acids: CASSSGQGRNTGELFF. The CDR3 DNA is TGTGCCAGCAGTTCGGGACAGGGGCGGAACACCGGGGAGCTGTTTTTT.

This clonotype was seen only a few times. For the CDR3, the DNA is TGTGCCAGCAGCTTAGGGCGAACCCTACAGGGCGAACAGTTCTTC. Its translation is CASSLGRTLQGEQFF. This chain joins TRBV7-8 and TRBJ2-1; maybe TRBD1 (6 bases). Germline lookup yields CDR1 SGHVS and CDR2 FQNEAQ. Between the trimmed V and J ends, which lost 1 base and 13 bases, there was a span of 20 bases. The CDR3 has 15 amino acids.

In this sample, this clonotype turned up a few times. J is TRBJ2-3 and V is TRBV4-3; 8 nucleotides agree with TRBD2. The CDR3 is 16 residues long. Unmatched junction bases numbered 7, after V lost 1 base and J lost 4 bases. Germline V gene lookup returns CDR1 LGHNA and CDR2 YSLEER. Here the CDR3 DNA reads TGCGCCAGCAGCCAAGTAGGTCGGGGGGGCCCAGATACGCAGTATTTT. It translates to CASSQVGRGGPDTQYF.

In its sample, this clonotype was seen many times. The rearrangement uses TRBV2 and TRBJ1-1, with a possible D match to TRBD1 (5 bases). The V and J ends lost 3 bases and 1 base respectively, with 9 bases between them. Germline V lookup: CDR1 SNHLY, CDR2 FYNNEI. The CDR3 loop spans 14 amino acids. The CDR3 sequence: CASSELGTNTEAFF. The CDR3 nucleotides read TGTGCCAGCAGTGAGTTGGGGACGAACACTGAAGCTTTCTTT. The full variable domain, completed using reference TRBV2 and TRBJ1-1, is EPEVTQTPSHQVTQMGQEVILRCVPISNHLYFYWYRQILGQKVEFLVSFYNNEISEKSEIFDDQFSVERPDGSNFTLKIRSTKLEDSAMYFCASSELGTNTEAFFGQGTRLTVV.

This clonotype was detected ten times or more. The V call is TRBV12-3 or TRBV12-4, the J call TRBJ1-1; a possible D gene is TRBD1 (6 bases). CDR3 length equals 13 residues. The V and J ends lost 2 bases and 10 bases respectively, with 14 bases between them. The CDR3, as DNA: TGTGCCAGCAGTTTAAGTACAGGGTGGAGAGCTTTCTTT. This gives the protein CASSLSTGWRAFF.

This clonotype has only a few counts. The chain couples TRBV6-1 to TRBJ2-2, with TRBD1 matching over 7 bases. The CDR3 is 17 amino acids. CDR1 and CDR2 from the germline V gene are MNHNS and SASEGT. Germline trimming cut 2 bases from V and 0 bases from J; bases unmatched to any gene: 6. As DNA, the CDR3 is TGTGCCAGCAGTGAATTAGGACAGGTCGCGAACACCGGGGAGCTGTTTTTT. Its translation: CASSELGQVANTGELFF.

This clonotype was counted between two and nine times. At one boundary the junction diverges from the germline segment, which might be a read error. This chain links TRBV7-2 with TRBJ2-1; 8 bases match TRBD2. The CDR3 length is 14 residues. Per germline, CDR1 SGHTA and CDR2 FQGNSA. The chain's CDR3 is CASSLAGTNNEQFF. The CDR3 DNA sequence: TGTGCCAGCAGTTTAGCGGGGACTAACAATGAGCAGTTCTTC.

There are a few counts of this clonotype. The V call is TRBV5-4, the J call TRBJ1-1; possibly TRBD1 for D (5 bases). Germline-derived CDR1 and CDR2 are SGHNT and YYREEE (reference sequence). The CDR3 contains 13 residues. Trimming removed 4 bases from V and 8 bases from J, with 15 bases in between. The CDR3 loop is CASSPRGGEEAFF. CDR3 nucleotides: TGTGCCAGCAGCCCCCGGGGCGGAGAAGAAGCTTTCTTT. The whole variable domain, remainder taken from reference TRBV5-4 and TRBJ1-1, is ETGVTQSPTHLIKTRGQQVTLRCSSQSGHNTVSWYQQALGQGPQFIFQYYREEENGRGNFPPRFSGLQFPNYSSELNVNALELDDSALYLCASSPRGGEEAFFGQGTRLTVV.

With regard to this clonotype: A read error is possible here, since a much larger clone lies one base away. V usage is TRBV9 and J usage is TRBJ2-2, with D uncertain. This CDR3 contains 14 residues. Deletions cut 6 bases from V and 3 bases from J, with 12 bases between. CDR1 SGDLS and CDR2 YYNGEE come from the germline V gene. The CDR3: CASIPRPYTGELFF. DNA of the CDR3: TGTGCCAGCATCCCGAGGCCATACACCGGGGAGCTGTTTTTT. The full variable domain, completed using reference TRBV9 and TRBJ2-2, is DSGVTQTPKHLITATGQRVTLRCSPRSGDLSVYWYQQSLDQGLQFLIQYYNGEERAKGNILERFSAQQFPDLHSELNLSSLELGDSALYFCASIPRPYTGELFFGEGSRLTVL.